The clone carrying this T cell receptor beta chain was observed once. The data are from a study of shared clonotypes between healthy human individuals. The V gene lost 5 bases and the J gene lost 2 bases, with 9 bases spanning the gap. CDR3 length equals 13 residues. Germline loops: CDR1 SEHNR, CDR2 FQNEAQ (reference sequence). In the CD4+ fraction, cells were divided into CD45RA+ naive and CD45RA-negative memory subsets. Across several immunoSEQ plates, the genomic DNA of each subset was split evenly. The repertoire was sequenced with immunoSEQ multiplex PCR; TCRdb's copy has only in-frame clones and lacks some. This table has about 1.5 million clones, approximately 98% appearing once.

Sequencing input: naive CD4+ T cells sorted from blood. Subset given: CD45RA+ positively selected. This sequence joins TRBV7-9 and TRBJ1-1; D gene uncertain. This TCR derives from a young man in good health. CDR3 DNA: TGTGCCAGCAGCCCTAGGGATAACACTGAAGCTTTCTTT. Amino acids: CASSPRDNTEAFF.